The 19 T cell receptor beta chains listed next were all sequenced from one sample in a study of T cell repertoires in aging, cancer and after chemotherapy. TCR beta rearrangements were amplified from peripheral blood genomic DNA. Multiplex touch-down PCR with TRB-A/B primers amplified rearranged V-D-J TRB sequences. TCRdb processed the multiplex PCR reads anew with MiXCR; each CDR3 protein has one entry. The data hold about 9,400 distinct CDR3 sequences, with about two fifths observed a single time. Material: blood. The receptors here all came from a human donor in good health.

V is TRBV12-3 or TRBV12-4 and J is TRBJ2-2; the D gene could be TRBD1 or TRBD2 (5 bases each). The CDR3 totals 16 residues. Deletions cut 7 bases from V and 4 bases from J, with 19 bases between. The CDR3: CASKPSGSGFTGELFF. The CDR3 bases are TGTGCCAGCAAGCCCTCAGGGTCGGGGTTCACCGGGGAGCTGTTTTTT.

The chain recombines TRBV27 with TRBJ1-1; D unresolved. Deletions cut 5 bases from V and 5 bases from J, with 15 bases between. CDR1 and CDR2 from the germline V gene are MNHEY and SMNVEV (reference sequence). The CDR3 length is 14 residues. The CDR3 here is CASSPSTRRTEAFF. CDR3 coding DNA: TGTGCCAGCAGTCCTTCGACAAGGCGGACTGAAGCTTTCTTT.

This clonotype occurred a few times. The chain carries TRBV27 and TRBJ1-1, with D maybe TRBD1 (6 bases). Germline V gene data show CDR1 as MNHEY and CDR2 as SMNVEV (reference sequence). Trimming pared 6 bases from V and 1 base from J, leaving 21 bases between. The CDR3 extends over 17 amino acids. The CDR3 spells CASSPGAWFRRNTEAFF. The CDR3 DNA reads TGTGCCAGCAGCCCAGGGGCTTGGTTTCGGAGGAACACTGAAGCTTTCTTT.

The V call is TRBV6-5, the J call TRBJ1-6; weak D call: TRBD1 (6 bases). Germline V CDR1 and CDR2: MNHEY, SVGAGI. This CDR3 has 13 amino acids. V was cut by 7 bases and J by 7 bases, with 11 bases left in between. The CDR3 nucleotides are TGTGCCAGCACCTGGACAGACAATTCACCCCTCCACTTT. Its protein is CASTWTDNSPLHF.

This clonotype has a single count. The CDR3 DNA reads as TGTGCCAGCAGTTTGGGCCCGGGCGCTGAAGCTTTCTTT. The encoded protein is CASSLGPGAEAFF. The chain joins TRBV12-3 or TRBV12-4 to TRBJ1-1; D is uncertain. There are 13 residues in the CDR3. V lost 3 bases, J lost 6 bases, and 11 bases lay in between.

The sample holds one count of this clonotype. The chain combines TRBV7-9 with TRBJ2-3; 11 bases match TRBD2. Trimming took 5 bases from V and 0 from J; bases not matched to a gene: 10. Looked up from germline, CDR1 is SEHNR and CDR2 is FQNEAQ (reference sequence). The CDR3 runs 18 residues. CDR3 nucleotides: TGTGCCAGCAGCCCTAAAATCAGGACTAGCGGGAGCACAGATACGCAGTATTTT. Its translation is CASSPKIRTSGSTDTQYF.

This clonotype was picked up a small number of times. The V call is TRBV6-6, the J call TRBJ1-6; D is unclear. Germline CDR1 MNHNY, CDR2 SVGAGI (reference sequence). This CDR3 contains 14 residues. V lost 8 bases and J 10 bases, leaving 18 bases between the germline ends. The CDR3 DNA is TGTGCCAGCGGAACTAGAAGCTTTAACTCACCCCTCCACTTT. Amino acid sequence: CASGTRSFNSPLHF.

This rearrangement joins TRBV5-1 to TRBJ2-3; D gene unclear. This CDR3 is 13 amino acids long. Germline CDR1 is SGHRS and CDR2 is YFSETQ. With 2 bases removed from V and 0 bases from J, the gap between germline ends came to 4 bases. The CDR3 nucleotides read TGCGCCAGCAGCTTTGACAGCACAGATACGCAGTATTTT. This sequence encodes CASSFDSTDTQYF.

The rearrangement links TRBV13 to TRBJ2-1, with TRBD1 matching over 8 bases. The germline V gene encodes CDR1 PRHDT and CDR2 FYEKMQ (reference sequence). The length of the CDR3 is 14 residues. V dropped 5 bases and J dropped 7; count of bases not matched to a gene: 7. CDR3 coding DNA: TGTGCCAGCAGCCCGGGACAGGTGAGGAATGAGCAGTTCTTC. Translating gives CASSPGQVRNEQFF.

The table lists this clonotype with a few counts. V and J are TRBV13 and TRBJ2-1, with D maybe TRBD1 (5 bases). The CDR3 is 17 residues long. Germline CDR1 PRHDT, CDR2 FYEKMQ (reference sequence). V was clipped by 0 bases and J by 4 bases, with 16 bases between them. The CDR3 is CASSLGYRRIGYNEQFF. CDR3 nucleotides: TGTGCCAGCAGCTTAGGCTACAGGCGTATAGGTTACAATGAGCAGTTCTTC. The full variable domain, completed using reference TRBV13 and TRBJ2-1, is AAGVIQSPRHLIKEKRETATLKCYPIPRHDTVYWYQQGPGQDPQFLISFYEKMQSDKGSIPDRFSAQQFSDYHSELNMSSLELGDSALYFCASSLGYRRIGYNEQFFGPGTRLTVL.

This clonotype was seen more than once but under ten times. The CDR3: CAWSGAGGPRQYF. In DNA, the CDR3 is TGTGCCTGGAGCGGTGCGGGAGGGCCTAGGCAGTACTTC. This chain uses TRBV30 with TRBJ2-7; 9 bases agree with TRBD2. This CDR3 contains 13 residues. The J segment lost 9 bases and the V segment lost 3 bases, leaving 9 bases of the junction unmatched. CDR1 is GTSNPN, CDR2 SVGIG, per germline (reference sequence).

This clonotype was counted a few times. V and J are TRBV7-2 and TRBJ1-1, with no clear D. Germline V gives CDR1 SGHTA, CDR2 FQGNSA. This CDR3 spans 14 amino acids. V lost 5 bases and J lost 0, with 10 bases in between. The CDR3, as DNA: TGTGCCAGCAGCCCACGGACGATGAACACTGAAGCTTTCTTT. As protein: CASSPRTMNTEAFF.

This chain uses TRBV6-5 with TRBJ1-4, with D possibly matching TRBD1 (5 bases). V was clipped by 7 bases and J by 8 bases, with 17 bases between them. The CDR3 extends over 14 amino acids. From germline, CDR1 is MNHEY and CDR2 SVGAGI. The CDR3 DNA is TGTGCCAGCATCCCTCATATTCAGGGAGAAAAACTGTTTTTT. Protein: CASIPHIQGEKLFF.

This clonotype was detected only once. A junction boundary mismatches the germline segment, possibly from a read error. This sequence joins TRBV11-3 and TRBJ1-5; D is undetermined. CDR3 size: 13 residues. In germline, CDR1 is SGHNT, CDR2 YENEEA. The DNA for the CDR3 is TGCGCCAGCAGCCTAGAGGAGGGCCAGCCCCAGCATTTT. The encoded protein is CASSLEEGQPQHF.

This clonotype was detected only a few times. The rearrangement links TRBV13 to TRBJ2-3, with 15 bases that match TRBD2. Trimming cost V 1 base and J 7 bases; bases outside gene matches: 3. Looked up from germline, CDR1 is PRHDT and CDR2 is FYEKMQ (reference sequence). The CDR3 is 16 amino acids. CDR3 DNA: TGTGCCAGCAGCTTAGATGGGACTAGCGGGGGGAATACGCAGTATTTT. It specifies CASSLDGTSGGNTQYF.

The chain uses TRBV19 and TRBJ1-1, with D possibly matching TRBD1 (5 bases). Trimming pared 2 bases from V and 7 bases from J, leaving 14 bases between. CDR1 and CDR2 from the germline V gene are LNHDA and SQIVND (reference sequence). The CDR3 length is 14 residues. This CDR3 reads CASSITRGQNEAFF. CDR3 sequence (DNA): TGTGCCAGTAGTATAACTAGGGGTCAGAATGAAGCTTTCTTT.

This clonotype showed up just once. The junction does not match germline at one end; this may be a read error. The CDR3 bases are TGCGCCAGCAGCTTGTATGGGACATCCAGCACTGAAGCTTTCTTT. Its translation is CASSLYGTSSTEAFF. The chain couples TRBV13 to TRBJ1-1; tentative D call: TRBD1 (6 bases). The germline V gene has CDR1 PRHDT and CDR2 FYEKMQ (reference sequence). The CDR3 extends over 15 amino acids. The full variable domain, with the rest looked up from reference TRBV13 and TRBJ1-1, is AAGVIQSPRHLIKEKRETATLKCYPIPRHDTVYWYQQGPGQDPQFLISFYEKMQSDKGSIPDRFSAQQFSDYHSELNMSSLELGDSALYFCASSLYGTSSTEAFFGQGTRLTVV.

The chain uses TRBV27 and TRBJ2-5, with a possible D match to TRBD2 (6 bases). V dropped 0 bases and J dropped 5 bases, with 13 bases sitting between them. The CDR3 consists of 15 residues. CDR1 and CDR2 from the germline V gene are MNHEY and SMNVEV (reference sequence). CDR3 DNA sequence: TGTGCCAGCAGTTTATCGGGGGGACTCTGGGAGACCCAGTACTTC. It is translated as CASSLSGGLWETQYF.

By sample share, this clonotype is medium-sized. The rearrangement joins TRBV29-1 to TRBJ1-2; D remains ambiguous. V was trimmed by 2 bases and J by 4 bases, leaving 17 bases between them. Germline values: CDR1 SQVTM, CDR2 ANQGSEA. The CDR3 spans 15 residues. The CDR3 DNA reads as TGCAGCGTTGAAAGGGCAAGGAGGGATGGCTATGGCTACACCTTC. Residues: CSVERARRDGYGYTF.